Listed below are T cell receptor beta chains from one sample, sequenced in a study of blood T cell repertoires in COVID-19. Method: immunoSEQ multiplex PCR; TCRdb's copy keeps in-frame clones and lacks some. The sample carries 90,000 to 130,000 clones, more than 75% recorded once. Input material: peripheral blood. These receptor sequences come from a man in his forties with acute or convalescent COVID-19. The CDR3 runs from the conserved cysteine through the conserved F or W. The D gene is left open where the match is weak. Size is omitted from some rows. Given values are once, few, many or a class for expanded clones.

clone_size j_call cdr3_length v_call d_call cdr3_aa cdr3_nt
once TRBJ1-1 17 TRBV5-1 TRBD1 CASSLSDRWIVGTEAFF TGCGCCAGCAGTCTATCGGACAGGTGGATTGTAGGGACTGAAGCTTTCTTT
. TRBJ1-2 16 TRBV3-1/TRBV3-2 TRBD1 CASSLTWTGKNYGYTF TGTGCCAGCAGCCTGACATGGACAGGGAAAAACTATGGCTACACCTTC
. TRBJ2-1 15 TRBV21-1 . CASSIRGGLDYEQFF TGTGCCAGCAGCATCCGGGGGGGCCTCGATTATGAGCAGTTCTTC
. TRBJ2-7 15 TRBV7-6 . CASSLGPDRSYEQYF TGTGCCAGCAGCTTAGGCCCCGACAGGTCCTACGAGCAGTACTTC
. TRBJ2-2 16 TRBV6-6 . CASSYSRRSNTGELFF TGTGCCAGCAGTTACTCGAGAAGATCTAACACCGGGGAGCTGTTTTTT
. TRBJ1-6 14 TRBV5-6 . CASSLGQTNSPLHF TGTGCCAGCAGCTTGGGACAAACCAATTCACCCCTCCACTTT
. TRBJ1-1 17 TRBV6-1 . CASSDFTGFLSYTEAFF TGTGCCAGCAGTGACTTTACAGGGTTTTTATCGTACACTGAAGCTTTCTTT
. TRBJ2-6 16 TRBV18 . CASSPEINSGANVLTF TGTGCCAGCTCACCGGAGATAAACTCTGGGGCCAACGTCCTGACTTTC
. TRBJ1-3 14 TRBV4-2 TRBD1 CASSQADRGDTIYF TGTGCCAGCAGCCAAGCCGACAGGGGGGACACCATATATTTT
. TRBJ1-6 12 TRBV7-8 . CASSYAGSPLHF TGTGCCAGCAGCTACGCAGGGTCACCCCTCCACTTT
. TRBJ1-3 15 TRBV5-6 . CASSLRQAIGNTIYF TGTGCCAGCAGCTTAAGACAGGCAATCGGAAACACCATATATTTT
. TRBJ2-7 11 TRBV3-1/TRBV3-2 . CASSQSYEQYF TGTGCCAGCAGCCAATCTTACGAGCAGTACTTC
. TRBJ2-3 15 TRBV7-6 TRBD2 CASSRNSGGADTQYF TGTGCCAGCAGCCGAAACAGCGGGGGGGCAGATACGCAGTATTTT
. TRBJ2-7 15 TRBV5-4 TRBD1 CASSSGTELGYEQYF TGTGCCAGCAGCTCCGGGACAGAACTCGGTTACGAGCAGTACTTC
. TRBJ1-1 14 TRBV11-2 TRBD1 CASTQDRANTEAFF TGTGCCAGCACCCAAGACAGGGCGAACACTGAAGCTTTCTTT
. TRBJ2-2 12 TRBV7-9 . CASPNLQGGLFF TGTGCCAGCCCGAACTTACAGGGCGGGCTGTTTTTT
. TRBJ1-5 14 TRBV6-5 TRBD1 CASNSRGIGQPQHF TGTGCCAGCAATTCCAGGGGGATAGGCCAGCCCCAGCATTTT
. TRBJ2-3 16 TRBV7-2 TRBD1 CASSLVGTGGVNTQYF TGTGCCAGCAGCTTAGTCGGGACAGGGGGCGTGAATACGCAGTATTTT
. TRBJ2-7 14 TRBV5-1 . CASTRGGTTDEQYF TGCGCCAGCACAAGGGGAGGTACTACTGACGAGCAGTACTTC
. TRBJ2-1 15 TRBV4-2 . CASSQEGGSYNEQFF TGTGCCAGCAGCCAAGAGGGGGGCTCCTACAATGAGCAGTTCTTC
. TRBJ2-1 14 TRBV18 . CASSPIGQNNEQFF TGTGCCAGCTCACCTATTGGACAGAACAATGAGCAGTTCTTC
. TRBJ2-2 14 TRBV6-5 . CASSYSRVRGELFF TGTGCCAGCAGTTACTCGAGGGTCCGCGGGGAGCTGTTTTTT
. TRBJ2-7 15 TRBV6-5 . CASSSPDRERNEQYF TGTGCCAGCAGTTCCCCGGATAGGGAGCGAAACGAGCAGTACTTC
. TRBJ1-2 13 TRBV6-4 . CASHYGGIYGYTF TGTGCCAGCCATTACGGGGGGATCTATGGCTACACCTTC
few TRBJ1-1 15 TRBV28 TRBD1 CASRPNRGRNTEAFF TGTGCCAGCAGACCTAACAGGGGTAGGAACACTGAAGCTTTCTTT
. TRBJ2-2 17 TRBV11-2 TRBD2 CASRTTGGLAWTGELFF TGTGCCAGCAGGACCACTGGGGGACTAGCTTGGACCGGGGAGCTGTTTTTT
few TRBJ2-7 18 TRBV14 . CASSQEFGPGASSYEQYF TGTGCCAGCAGCCAAGAGTTCGGCCCTGGGGCGAGCTCCTACGAGCAGTACTTC
. TRBJ1-2 12 TRBV28 . CASSSTNYGYTF TGTGCCAGCAGTTCTACTAACTATGGCTACACCTTC
. TRBJ2-3 11 TRBV28 . CASSVTDTQYF TGTGCCAGCAGTGTAACAGATACGCAGTATTTT
once TRBJ1-4 16 TRBV4-3 TRBD1 CASSQNPGQGAEKLFF TGCGCCAGCAGCCAGAACCCGGGACAGGGGGCTGAAAAACTGTTTTTT
. TRBJ2-7 18 TRBV7-8 . CASSLRLRGGRSSYEQYF TGTGCCAGCAGCCTTAGACTAAGGGGGGGAAGGTCCTCCTACGAGCAGTACTTC
. TRBJ2-7 14 TRBV28 TRBD1 CASSDGTGFYEQYF TGTGCCAGCAGTGATGGGACAGGCTTCTACGAGCAGTACTTC
once TRBJ2-7 14 TRBV28 . CATTSTDRFYEQYF TGTGCCACCACTTCCACGGACAGATTCTACGAGCAGTACTTC
. TRBJ1-2 15 TRBV30 . CAWSVPQGRIYGYTF TGTGCCTGGAGTGTACCGCAAGGGAGGATCTATGGCTACACCTTC
. TRBJ2-7 15 TRBV7-3 TRBD2 CASSSWTSGDYEQYF TGTGCCAGCAGCTCCTGGACTAGCGGGGACTACGAGCAGTACTTC
few TRBJ1-3 20 TRBV2 . CASSPNRNRVVRASGNTIYF TGTGCCAGCAGTCCTAATCGCAACAGGGTTGTAAGGGCCTCTGGAAACACCATATATTTT
once TRBJ2-7 16 TRBV5-1 TRBD2 CASSLKLAGAAYEQYF TGCGCCAGCAGCTTGAAGCTAGCGGGGGCCGCTTACGAGCAGTACTTC
. TRBJ1-4 17 TRBV28 TRBD1 CASSSRDRGRTNEKLFF TGTGCCAGCAGTTCCCGGGACAGGGGGCGGACTAATGAAAAACTGTTTTTT
. TRBJ1-1 13 TRBV11-2 . CASTRVLNTEAFF TGTGCCAGCACCCGGGTTCTTAACACTGAAGCTTTCTTT
. TRBJ1-6 16 TRBV3-1/TRBV3-2 . CASSQDSISYNSPLHF TGTGCCAGCAGCCAAGATAGTATCTCCTATAATTCACCCCTCCACTTT
. TRBJ2-3 18 TRBV7-8 TRBD2 CASSLRLAGVPSTDTQYF TGTGCCAGCAGCTTAAGACTAGCGGGGGTACCCTCCACAGATACGCAGTATTTT
few TRBJ2-7 13 TRBV29-1 . CSVELQGNYEQYF TGCAGCGTTGAACTTCAGGGGAACTACGAGCAGTACTTC
. TRBJ1-2 18 TRBV6-2/TRBV6-3 TRBD1 CASSYYGQGHSTNYGYTF TGTGCCAGCAGTTACTACGGACAGGGCCATTCAACGAATTATGGCTACACCTTC
. TRBJ2-3 16 TRBV5-6 . CASTSPRGPQPDTQYF TGTGCCAGCACCTCCCCGCGGGGGCCCCAACCGGATACGCAGTATTTT
. TRBJ1-4 13 TRBV27 . CASRPWAGRKLFF TGTGCCAGCAGACCTTGGGCGGGGCGAAAACTGTTTTTT
. TRBJ2-1 16 TRBV19 TRBD1 CASSPPTGGSHNEQFF TGTGCCAGTAGTCCTCCCACAGGGGGTTCCCACAATGAGCAGTTCTTC
. TRBJ2-1 14 TRBV5-1 . CASSPEGPYNEQFF TGCGCCAGCAGCCCCGAGGGTCCTTACAATGAGCAGTTCTTC